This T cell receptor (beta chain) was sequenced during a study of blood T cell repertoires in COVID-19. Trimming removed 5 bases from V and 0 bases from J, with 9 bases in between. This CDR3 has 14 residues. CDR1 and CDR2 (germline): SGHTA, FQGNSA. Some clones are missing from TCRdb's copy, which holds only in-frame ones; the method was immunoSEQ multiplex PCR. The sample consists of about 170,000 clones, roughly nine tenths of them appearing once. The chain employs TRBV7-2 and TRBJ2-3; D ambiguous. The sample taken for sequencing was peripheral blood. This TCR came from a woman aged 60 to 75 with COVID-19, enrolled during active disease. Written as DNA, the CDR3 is TGTGCCAGCAGCCCGGTAGCTAGCACAGATACGCAGTATTTT. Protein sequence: CASSPVASTDTQYF.